This T cell receptor beta chain was sequenced during a study of cytomegalovirus exposure and HLA in healthy donors. General observations from the study: It was 150 to 200 TCR beta chains that were listed as cytomegalovirus-associated.

The protocol was immunoSEQ multiplex PCR, while the TCRdb copy is restricted to in-frame clones and leaves out a portion. This table has under 150,000 clones, more than 85% appearing once. A word on this clone: Its antigen is undetermined.

CDR3 length equals 15 residues. CDR1 is MNHEY, CDR2 SVGAGI, per germline. Trimming stripped 0 bases from V and 1 base from J, with 6 bases between. The V and J genes are TRBV6-5 and TRBJ2-2; a weak D match, TRBD1 (5 bases). The sequenced sample consisted of PBMCs. The clonotype originates from a man between 18 and 35 years old in good health and CMV-seropositive. CDR3 region: CASSYSRENTGELFF. Written as DNA, the CDR3 is TGTGCCAGCAGTTACTCCAGGGAGAACACCGGGGAGCTGTTTTTT.